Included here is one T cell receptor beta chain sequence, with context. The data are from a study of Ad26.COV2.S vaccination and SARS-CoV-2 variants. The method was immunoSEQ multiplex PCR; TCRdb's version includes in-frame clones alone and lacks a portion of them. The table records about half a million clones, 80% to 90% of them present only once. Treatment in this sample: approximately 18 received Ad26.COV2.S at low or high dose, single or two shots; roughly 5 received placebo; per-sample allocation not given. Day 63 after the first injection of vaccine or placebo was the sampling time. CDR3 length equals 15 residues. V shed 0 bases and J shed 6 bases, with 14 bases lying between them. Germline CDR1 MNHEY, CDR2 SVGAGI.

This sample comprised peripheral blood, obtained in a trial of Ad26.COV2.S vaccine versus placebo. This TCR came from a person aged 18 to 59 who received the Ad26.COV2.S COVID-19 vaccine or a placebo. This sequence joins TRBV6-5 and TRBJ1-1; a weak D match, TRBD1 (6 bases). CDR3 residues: CASSYSIQGIAEAFF. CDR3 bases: TGTGCCAGCAGTTACTCGATACAGGGTATCGCTGAAGCTTTCTTT.